This TCR beta chain was profiled in a study of blood T cell repertoires in COVID-19. Study-wide background: PBMCs, B-cell-depleted T cells, or T cells provided the cDNA or gDNA that made up the material.

The repertoire was sequenced with immunoSEQ multiplex PCR; TCRdb's copy has only in-frame clones and lacks some. This sample has more than 200,000 clones, with around four fifths found just once. V lost 4 bases and J lost 7; bases outside the gene matches: 7. The CDR3 contains 15 residues. Germline values: CDR1 KGHDR, CDR2 SFDVKD. The sequence derives from a man aged 35 to 55 with active or convalescent COVID-19. The V gene is TRBV24-1, the J gene TRBJ2-2; 8 bases are shared with TRBD1. The sequenced material came from peripheral blood. The CDR3 is CATSDSGQALGELFF. DNA of the CDR3: TGTGCCACCAGTGACTCGGGACAGGCCCTCGGGGAGCTGTTTTTT.